These 14 T cell receptor beta chains were sequenced from one sample in a study of blood T cell repertoires in COVID-19. Here immunoSEQ multiplex PCR was the method, and the copy in TCRdb shows in-frame clones only, minus some. The sample records 450,000 or so clones, around 91% being singletons. Source material: peripheral blood. The receptors here all came from a woman aged 40 to 50 with COVID-19, enrolled during active disease.

The chain employs TRBV29-1 and TRBJ1-1, with TRBD1 matching 10 bases. Trimming removed 8 bases from V and 0 bases from J; junction bases left unmatched: 3. CDR1 is SQVTM and CDR2 is ANQGSEA in the germline V gene. This CDR3 comprises 13 residues. The CDR3 coding sequence is TGCAGCTTGGACAGGGGGATGAACACTGAAGCTTTCTTT. Protein: CSLDRGMNTEAFF.

This sequence joins TRBV5-1 and TRBJ2-2; 7 bases align to TRBD1. This CDR3 comprises 13 residues. The V gene end was trimmed by 4 bases and the J gene end by 6 bases; junction bases not matched to a gene: 3. Germline V gene sequence: CDR1 SGHRS, CDR2 YFSETQ. In DNA form, the CDR3 reads TGCGCCAGCAGCCTCGGACAGGCCGGGGAGCTGTTTTTT. Protein: CASSLGQAGELFF.

The chain recombines TRBV19 with TRBJ1-2; a weak D match, TRBD1 (5 bases). The CDR3 length is 13 residues. Between the trimmed V and J ends, which lost 3 bases and 5 bases, there was a span of 10 bases. Germline V gene sequence: CDR1 LNHDA, CDR2 SQIVND (reference sequence). The CDR3 region is CASSIPPGYGYTF. The CDR3 DNA sequence: TGTGCCAGTAGTATCCCCCCAGGGTATGGCTACACCTTC.

The chain carries TRBV5-1 and TRBJ1-4, with D unclear. CDR1 and CDR2 (germline): SGHRS, YFSETQ. Trimming pared 2 bases from V and 4 bases from J, leaving 12 bases between. This CDR3 region has 15 residues. CDR3 protein: CASSFRGSLNEKLFF. The CDR3 nucleotides read TGCGCCAGCAGCTTCCGGGGATCGCTTAATGAAAAACTGTTTTTT.

The CDR3 DNA reads as TGTGCCAGCAGCAACCTGAGATCGACAGGGAATTCACCCCTCCACTTT. Translating gives CASSNLRSTGNSPLHF. The chain employs TRBV7-2 and TRBJ1-6; 7 nucleotides agree with TRBD1. V trimming: 5 bases; J trimming: 7 bases; junction bases outside the gene matches: 11. Germline CDR1 and CDR2: SGHTA and FQGNSA. The CDR3 has 16 amino acids. The variable domain in full, with the rest retrieved from reference TRBV7-2 and TRBJ1-6, is GAGVSQSPSNKVTEKGKDVELRCDPISGHTALYWYRQSLGQGLEFLIYFQGNSAPDKSGLPSDRFSAERTGGSVSTLTIQRTQQEDSAVYLCASSNLRSTGNSPLHFGNGTRLTVT.

The chain couples TRBV7-9 to TRBJ2-5; weak D call: TRBD1 (8 bases). From germline, CDR1 is SEHNR and CDR2 FQNEAQ (reference sequence). V was cut by 5 bases and J by 5 bases, with 18 bases left in between. The CDR3 is 15 residues long. The DNA of the CDR3 is TGTGCCAGCAGCCCAGGACAGGGAGGGAGGGAGACCCAGTACTTC. Translating it yields CASSPGQGGRETQYF.

The chain employs TRBV7-9 and TRBJ1-4, with D tentatively TRBD1 (6 bases). CDR3 length: 15 amino acids. The germline V gene encodes CDR1 SEHNR and CDR2 FQNEAQ (reference sequence). V was trimmed by 4 bases and J by 7 bases, leaving 16 bases between them. The CDR3 is CASSSVGGGIEKLFF. The CDR3 DNA sequence: TGTGCCAGCAGCTCCGTCGGGGGGGGCATTGAAAAACTGTTTTTT.

This chain connects TRBV30 to TRBJ1-5; unclear D gene. The CDR3 loop spans 12 amino acids. Germline V lookup: CDR1 GTSNPN, CDR2 SVGIG (reference sequence). Trimming removed 0 bases from V and 5 bases from J, with 5 bases in between. The CDR3 sequence is CAWSVPDQPQHF. The CDR3 region has the DNA TGTGCCTGGAGTGTACCGGATCAGCCCCAGCATTTT.

The chain has TRBV28 and TRBJ1-5; D might be TRBD1 (5 bases). Germline values: CDR1 MDHEN, CDR2 SYDVKM. The germline V and J ends were trimmed by 7 bases and 6 bases, with 19 bases remaining between them. The CDR3 contains 15 residues. CDR3 coding DNA: TGTGCCAGCAACCCCCTGACCGAGGACATTCAGCCCCAGCATTTT. The encoded protein is CASNPLTEDIQPQHF.

The V and J genes are TRBV7-9 and TRBJ2-2; 14 positions match TRBD2. The CDR3 extends over 17 amino acids. From germline, CDR1 is SEHNR and CDR2 FQNEAQ (reference sequence). V lost 8 bases, J lost 1 base, and 6 bases stayed unmatched. CDR3 DNA sequence: TGTGCCAGCTGGGGACTAGCGGGAGACCTGAACACCGGGGAGCTGTTTTTT. This gives the protein CASWGLAGDLNTGELFF.

V usage is TRBV6-1 and J usage is TRBJ1-2; D is ambiguous. This CDR3 region has 14 residues. V lost 3 bases, J lost 14 bases, and 22 bases lay in between. The germline gives CDR1 MNHNS, CDR2 SASEGT. CDR3 sequence: CASSDPAVRGAKTF. The DNA of the CDR3 is TGTGCCAGCAGTGACCCGGCCGTGCGGGGAGCTAAGACCTTC.

This rearrangement joins TRBV7-9 to TRBJ2-3, with TRBD2 identical over 7 bases. Germline CDR1 and CDR2: SEHNR and FQNEAQ (reference sequence). The V segment lost 1 base and the J segment 0 bases; nucleotides outside the gene matches: 13. The CDR3 covers 19 residues. The CDR3 region is CASSLERTWEGPSTDTQYF. As DNA, the CDR3 is TGTGCCAGCAGCTTAGAGCGAACCTGGGAGGGTCCTAGCACAGATACGCAGTATTTT.

The chain links TRBV5-1 to TRBJ2-5; 9 bases are shared with TRBD2. V lost 4 bases, J lost 0 bases, and 4 bases stayed unmatched. Germline values: CDR1 SGHRS, CDR2 YFSETQ. The CDR3 spans 15 residues. In nucleotides, the CDR3 is TGCGCCAGCAGCGCCGGGACTAGCTACCAAGAGACCCAGTACTTC. Translated: CASSAGTSYQETQYF.

This clone was seen a single time. The chain is built from TRBV5-8 and TRBJ1-2; D gene unclear. Germline CDR1 is SGHTS and CDR2 is YDEGEE. The CDR3 length is 14 residues. V lost 10 bases, J lost 4 bases, and 20 bases lay in between. As DNA, the CDR3 is TGTGCCCAGTCTGGGTACCGGGCGGGCTATGGCTACACCTTC. The encoded protein is CAQSGYRAGYGYTF.